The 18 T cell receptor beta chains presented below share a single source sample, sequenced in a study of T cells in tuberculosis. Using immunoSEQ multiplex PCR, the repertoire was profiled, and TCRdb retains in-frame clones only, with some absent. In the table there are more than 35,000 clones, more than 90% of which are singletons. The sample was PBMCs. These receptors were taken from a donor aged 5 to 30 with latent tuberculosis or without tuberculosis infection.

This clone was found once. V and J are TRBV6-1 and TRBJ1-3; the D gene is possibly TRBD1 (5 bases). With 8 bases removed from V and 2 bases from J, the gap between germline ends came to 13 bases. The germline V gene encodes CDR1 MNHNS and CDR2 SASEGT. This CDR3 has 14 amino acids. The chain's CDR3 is CASHRADTGNTIYF. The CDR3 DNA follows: TGTGCCAGCCACCGGGCGGACACTGGAAACACCATATATTTT.

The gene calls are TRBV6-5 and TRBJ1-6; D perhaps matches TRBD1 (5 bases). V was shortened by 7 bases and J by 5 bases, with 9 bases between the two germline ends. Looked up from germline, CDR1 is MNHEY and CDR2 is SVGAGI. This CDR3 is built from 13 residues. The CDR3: CASILTDNSPLHF. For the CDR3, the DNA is TGTGCCAGCATACTGACAGATAATTCACCCCTCCACTTT.

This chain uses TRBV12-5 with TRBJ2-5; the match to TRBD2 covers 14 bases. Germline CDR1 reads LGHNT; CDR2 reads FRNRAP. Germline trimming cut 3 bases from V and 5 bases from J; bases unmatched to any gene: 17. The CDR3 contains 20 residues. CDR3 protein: CASGFGTGTSGSRGYETQYF. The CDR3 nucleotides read TGTGCTAGTGGTTTTGGTACCGGGACTAGCGGGAGCAGGGGGTATGAGACCCAGTACTTC.

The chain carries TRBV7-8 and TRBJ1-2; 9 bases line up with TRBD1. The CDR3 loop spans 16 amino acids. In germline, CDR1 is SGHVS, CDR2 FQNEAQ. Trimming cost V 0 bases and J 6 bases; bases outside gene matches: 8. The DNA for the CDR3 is TGTGCCAGCAGCTTAGCGCTGGAGGGACAGGGAAATGGCTACACCTTC. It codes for CASSLALEGQGNGYTF.

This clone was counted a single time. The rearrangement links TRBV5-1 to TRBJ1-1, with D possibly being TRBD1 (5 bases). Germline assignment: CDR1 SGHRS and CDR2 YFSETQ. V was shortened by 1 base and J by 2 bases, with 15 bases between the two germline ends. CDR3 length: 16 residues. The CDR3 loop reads CASSLFAQGQNTEAFF. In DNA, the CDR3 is TGCGCCAGCAGCTTGTTTGCGCAGGGCCAAAACACTGAAGCTTTCTTT.

CDR3 in amino acids: CAWSVRFEGPWFF. The CDR3 coding sequence is TGTGCCTGGAGTGTACGTTTCGAGGGCCCGTGGTTCTTC. The chain employs TRBV30 and TRBJ2-1; the D gene is possibly TRBD2 (5 bases). From germline, CDR1 is GTSNPN and CDR2 SVGIG (reference sequence). V was clipped by 0 bases and J by 15 bases, with 18 bases between them. The CDR3 contains 13 residues.

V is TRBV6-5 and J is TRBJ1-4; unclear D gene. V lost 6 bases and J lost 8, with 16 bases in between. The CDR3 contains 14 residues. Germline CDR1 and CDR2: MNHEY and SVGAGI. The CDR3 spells CASSSSLTGEKLFF. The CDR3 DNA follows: TGTGCCAGCAGCTCCTCTTTGACGGGGGAAAAACTGTTTTTT.

DNA of the CDR3: TGTGCCAGCAGTGAATGGGACAGGGCCAATCAGCCCCAGCATTTT. This encodes CASSEWDRANQPQHF. The chain is built from TRBV6-1 and TRBJ1-5, with 9 positions matching TRBD1. The CDR3 runs to 15 residues. The V gene's germline CDR1 is MNHNS and CDR2 SASEGT. Losses at the gene ends were 2 bases for V and 3 bases for J; bases not matched to a gene: 2.

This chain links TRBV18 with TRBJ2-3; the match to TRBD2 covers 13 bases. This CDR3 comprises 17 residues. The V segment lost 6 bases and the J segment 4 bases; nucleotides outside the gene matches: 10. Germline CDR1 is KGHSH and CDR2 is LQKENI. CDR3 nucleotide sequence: TGTGCCAGCTCCCTTCGAAGACTAGCGGGAGGTGCAGATACGCAGTATTTT. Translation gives CASSLRRLAGGADTQYF.

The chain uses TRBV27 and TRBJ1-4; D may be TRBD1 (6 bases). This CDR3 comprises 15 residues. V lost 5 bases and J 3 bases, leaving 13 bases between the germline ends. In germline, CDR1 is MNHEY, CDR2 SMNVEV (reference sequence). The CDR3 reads CASSLGGAANEKLFF. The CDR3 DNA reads TGTGCCAGCAGTCTGGGGGGGGCGGCTAATGAAAAACTGTTTTTT.

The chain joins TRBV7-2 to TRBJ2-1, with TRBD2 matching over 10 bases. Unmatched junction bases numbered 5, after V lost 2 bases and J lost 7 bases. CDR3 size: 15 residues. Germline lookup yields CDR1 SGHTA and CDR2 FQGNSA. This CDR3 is CASSLSLAGANEQFF. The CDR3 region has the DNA TGTGCCAGCAGCTTAAGTCTAGCGGGGGCTAATGAGCAGTTCTTC.

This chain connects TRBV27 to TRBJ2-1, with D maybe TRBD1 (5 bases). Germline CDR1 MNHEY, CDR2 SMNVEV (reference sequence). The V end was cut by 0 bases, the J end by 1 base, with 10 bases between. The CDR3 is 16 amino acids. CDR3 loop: CASSLSGVASYNEQFF. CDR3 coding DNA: TGTGCCAGCAGTTTATCAGGGGTGGCATCCTACAATGAGCAGTTCTTC.

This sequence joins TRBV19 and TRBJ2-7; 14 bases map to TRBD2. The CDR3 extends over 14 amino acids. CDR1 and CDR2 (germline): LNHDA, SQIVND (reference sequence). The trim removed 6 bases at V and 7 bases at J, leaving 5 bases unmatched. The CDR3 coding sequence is TGTGCCAGTAGCCCGACTAGCGGGAGGGGAGAGCAGTACTTC. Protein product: CASSPTSGRGEQYF.

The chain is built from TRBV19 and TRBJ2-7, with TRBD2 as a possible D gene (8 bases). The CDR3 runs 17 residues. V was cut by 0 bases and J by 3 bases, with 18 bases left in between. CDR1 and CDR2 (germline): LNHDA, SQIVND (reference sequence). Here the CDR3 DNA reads TGTGCCAGTAGTATAGACGGACAGGCGGGAGGATACTACGAGCAGTACTTC. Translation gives CASSIDGQAGGYYEQYF.

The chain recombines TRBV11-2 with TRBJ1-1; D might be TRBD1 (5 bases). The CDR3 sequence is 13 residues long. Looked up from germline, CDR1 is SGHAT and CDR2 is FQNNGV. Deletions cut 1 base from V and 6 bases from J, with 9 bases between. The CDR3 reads CASSLVGTAEAFF. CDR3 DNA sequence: TGTGCCAGCAGCTTAGTAGGGACTGCTGAAGCTTTCTTT.

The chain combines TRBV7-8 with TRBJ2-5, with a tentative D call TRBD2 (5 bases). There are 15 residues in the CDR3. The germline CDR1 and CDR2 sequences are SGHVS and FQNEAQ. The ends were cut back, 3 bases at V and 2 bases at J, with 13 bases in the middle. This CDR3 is CASSLKRLIQETQYF. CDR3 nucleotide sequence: TGTGCCAGCAGCTTGAAGCGACTAATTCAAGAGACCCAGTACTTC.

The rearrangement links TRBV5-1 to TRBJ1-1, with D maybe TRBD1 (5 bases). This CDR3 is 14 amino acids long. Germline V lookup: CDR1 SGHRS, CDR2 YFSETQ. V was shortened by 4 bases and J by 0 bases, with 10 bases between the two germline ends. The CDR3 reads CASSRQTLNTEAFF. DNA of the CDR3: TGCGCCAGCAGCAGACAGACATTGAACACTGAAGCTTTCTTT.

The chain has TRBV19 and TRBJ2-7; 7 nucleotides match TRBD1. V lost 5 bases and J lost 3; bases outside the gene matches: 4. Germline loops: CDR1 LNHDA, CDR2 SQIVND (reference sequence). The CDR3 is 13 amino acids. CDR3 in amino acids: CASSERQGYEQYF. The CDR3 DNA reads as TGTGCCAGTAGTGAGAGACAGGGCTACGAGCAGTACTTC.